A single sample is the source of the 6 T cell receptor beta chains below, sequenced in a study of T-cell memory formation after mild COVID-19 (dated by TCRdb to 2020 to 2022). Library preparation used 5' RACE. The sample was run on an Illumina NovaSeq 6000. In TCRdb, the public reads were trimmed at Q25 with fastp and aligned with MiXCR, with productive beta chains retained. Identical CDR3 protein sequences are pooled into one entry, listed with their most common genes and DNA. Here the sample has around 300,000 distinct CDR3 sequences; 8.2% occur a single time. Around a fifth of the sample is held by the ten biggest clonotypes. Input material: PBMCs or a T cell subset sorted from them (not recorded which). The receptors were gathered from a young man who had mild COVID-19 (a few samples of this study predate the infection). The sample titles of this study are shuffled in the database, so cell type and time point are left out; the donor was told from shared clones.

The chain has TRBV19 and TRBJ2-3; 11 bases are shared with TRBD1. The germline V gene encodes CDR1 LNHDA and CDR2 SQIVND (reference sequence). This CDR3 is built from 14 residues. The V gene end was trimmed by 9 bases and the J gene end by 7 bases; junction bases not matched to a gene: 9. This CDR3 is CASADRGRLNTQYF. CDR3 DNA sequence: TGTGCCAGCGCGGACAGGGGGCGTCTTAATACGCAGTATTTT. Supplemented by reference TRBV19 and TRBJ2-3, the full variable domain reads DGGITQSPKYLFRKEGQNVTLSCEQNLNHDAMYWYRQDPGQGLRLIYYSQIVNDFQKGDIAEGYSVSREKKESFPLTVTSAQKNPTAFYLCASADRGRLNTQYFGPGTRLTVL.

This clonotype occurred many times. This chain joins TRBV7-6 and TRBJ2-1; D ambiguous. The CDR3 is made up of 15 amino acids. The V end lost 0 bases, the J end lost 6 bases, and 12 bases lay between the germline ends. Per the germline V gene, CDR1 is SGHVS and CDR2 is FNYEAQ. As DNA, the CDR3 is TGTGCCAGCAGCTTAGCCCCTACCTCGGGCAATGAGCAGTTCTTC. Its protein is CASSLAPTSGNEQFF.

The rearrangement uses TRBV6-6 and TRBJ2-7, with D unclear. CDR1 and CDR2 from the germline V gene are MNHNY and SVGAGI (reference sequence). The V end was cut by 10 bases, the J end by 1 base, with 17 bases between. This CDR3 has 14 residues. The CDR3 here is CATPGPPSSYEQYF. CDR3 DNA sequence: TGTGCCACCCCAGGACCACCATCTTCCTACGAGCAGTACTTC.

This clonotype showed up just a few times. Here the CDR3 DNA reads TGCGCCAGCAGCTCCGCCGTCGAGGGCGCCTATAATTCACCCCTCCACTTT. Protein: CASSSAVEGAYNSPLHF. V usage is TRBV4-1 and J usage is TRBJ1-6; the D is unclear. The V end was cut by 5 bases, the J end by 2 bases, with 16 bases between. The germline gives CDR1 MGHRA, CDR2 YSYEKL. This CDR3 has 17 residues.

This clonotype was observed a few times. This CDR3 reads CASRPRGDYAEAFF. The CDR3 bases are TGTGCCAGCAGACCACGGGGGGACTACGCCGAAGCTTTCTTT. The V call is TRBV27, the J call TRBJ1-1; D is possibly TRBD1 (5 bases). V was cut by 6 bases and J by 8 bases, with 19 bases left in between. Looked up from germline, CDR1 is MNHEY and CDR2 is SMNVEV (reference sequence). CDR3 size: 14 residues.

The V and J genes are TRBV3-1 and TRBJ2-7; D not certain. The V and J ends lost 3 bases and 3 bases respectively, with 18 bases between them. The length of the CDR3 is 16 residues. Germline lookup yields CDR1 LGHDT and CDR2 YNNKEL (reference sequence). CDR3 nucleotides: TGTGCCAGCAGCCACCACCCTAGGGCAGGAAACTACGAGCAGTACTTC. This encodes CASSHHPRAGNYEQYF.